These 12 T cell receptor beta chains were sequenced from one sample in a study of cytomegalovirus exposure and HLA in healthy donors. With 60 Vbeta and 13 Jbeta primers, the PCR was carried out. The data were produced by immunoSEQ multiplex PCR, yet TCRdb's version contains in-frame clones alone and is incomplete. The sample has about 200,000 clones; 75% to 80% are singletons. The sample consisted of PBMCs. The receptor set was obtained from a male donor in good health and CMV-seronegative.

This clone was seen a few times. The genes are TRBV10-3 and TRBJ1-1, with 7 positions matching TRBD1. This CDR3 comprises 15 residues. The V segment lost 3 bases and the J segment 0 bases; nucleotides outside the gene matches: 4. Germline CDR1 ENHRY, CDR2 SYGVKD. The CDR3 DNA is TGTGCCATCAGTGACACAGGGGACGTGAACACTGAAGCTTTCTTT. This gives the protein CAISDTGDVNTEAFF.

The V and J genes are TRBV2 and TRBJ1-5; 7 nucleotides line up with TRBD1. Germline V CDR1 and CDR2: SNHLY, FYNNEI. V gave up 10 bases and J gave up 0 bases; unmatched junction bases: 6. There are 14 residues in the CDR3. DNA of the CDR3: TGTGCCACACAGACAGGGAATAGCAATCAGCCCCAGCATTTT. Protein sequence: CATQTGNSNQPQHF. The variable domain in full, with the rest retrieved from reference TRBV2 and TRBJ1-5, is EPEVTQTPSHQVTQMGQEVILRCVPISNHLYFYWYRQILGQKVEFLVSFYNNEISEKSEIFDDQFSVERPDGSNFTLKIRSTKLEDSAMYFCATQTGNSNQPQHFGDGTRLSIL.

CDR3 nucleotides: TGCAGCGTTAGTTCAGCGGGGGGGAATGAGCAGTTCTTC. The encoded protein is CSVSSAGGNEQFF. The rearrangement uses TRBV29-1 and TRBJ2-1; TRBD2 aligns across 10 bases. CDR1 SQVTM and CDR2 ANQGSEA come from the germline V gene. Trimming cost V 5 bases and J 7 bases; bases outside gene matches: 5. This CDR3 comprises 13 residues.

The genes are TRBV9 and TRBJ1-2, with a weak D call TRBD1 (5 bases). The V and J ends lost 6 bases and 4 bases respectively, with 13 bases between them. Germline V gene data show CDR1 as SGDLS and CDR2 as YYNGEE. This CDR3 contains 13 residues. The CDR3 DNA reads TGTGCCAGCATCAATCCCGGGGGCTATGGCTACACCTTC. Its translation is CASINPGGYGYTF.

V and J are TRBV30 and TRBJ1-6; D is possibly TRBD1 (6 bases). Germline CDR1 and CDR2: GTSNPN and SVGIG (reference sequence). The CDR3 runs to 13 residues. Trimming took off 0 bases at V and 11 bases at J, with 11 bases between the two ends. CDR3 sequence (DNA): TGTGCCTGGAGTGTACAGGGACCCCCACCCCTCCACTTT. Its translation: CAWSVQGPPPLHF.

This sequence joins TRBV15 and TRBJ2-1, with D unclear. The CDR3 loop spans 19 amino acids. Germline V gene sequence: CDR1 LNHNV, CDR2 YYDKDF (reference sequence). Trimming took 0 bases from V and 0 from J, leaving 18 bases between them. The CDR3 protein is CATSRDPRRLGSSYNEQFF. CDR3 nucleotides: TGTGCCACCAGCAGAGACCCGAGGCGCTTAGGCAGCTCCTACAATGAGCAGTTCTTC.

This clone appeared a few times. The J gene is TRBJ2-3, the V gene TRBV9, with a possible D match to TRBD1 (5 bases). The V and J ends lost 0 bases and 3 bases respectively, with 5 bases between them. Germline loops: CDR1 SGDLS, CDR2 YYNGEE. The CDR3 is made up of 13 amino acids. As DNA, the CDR3 is TGTGCCAGCAGCGTAGACAGGACAGATACGCAGTATTTT. Translating gives CASSVDRTDTQYF.

This rearrangement joins TRBV9 to TRBJ2-7; 7 nucleotides match TRBD1. CDR3 length: 14 residues. Germline V gives CDR1 SGDLS, CDR2 YYNGEE. The trim removed 4 bases at V and 6 bases at J, leaving 10 bases unmatched. The CDR3 DNA follows: TGTGCCAGCAGCATGGGACAGAACCCCCGCGAGCAGTACTTC. Translation: CASSMGQNPREQYF.

This clone was recorded a few times. V and J are TRBV28 and TRBJ2-5; 12 bases are shared with TRBD2. Germline trimming cut 5 bases from V and 5 bases from J; bases unmatched to any gene: 9. The CDR3 is 16 amino acids. Germline-derived CDR1 and CDR2 are MDHEN and SYDVKM. DNA for the CDR3: TGTGCCAGCAGTGGGACTAGCGGGCCTCCTGGGGAGACCCAGTACTTC. Encoded protein: CASSGTSGPPGETQYF.

The gene calls are TRBV29-1 and TRBJ1-2; 9 nucleotides agree with TRBD1. The V and J ends lost 2 bases and 2 bases, in that order; junction bases with no gene match: 6. The CDR3 is made up of 15 amino acids. Germline V lookup: CDR1 SQVTM, CDR2 ANQGSEA. The CDR3, as DNA: TGCAGCGTTGAAAGACAGGGGGTCGTAAACTATGGCTACACCTTC. Encoded protein: CSVERQGVVNYGYTF.

This clone was seen a single time. The V and J genes are TRBV19 and TRBJ1-1; D is uncertain. V dropped 3 bases and J dropped 0 bases, with 8 bases sitting between them. The CDR3 consists of 14 residues. Germline V gene data show CDR1 as LNHDA and CDR2 as SQIVND (reference sequence). The CDR3 region has the DNA TGTGCCAGTAGTATCCGCGGGGTGAACACTGAAGCTTTCTTT. It yields the protein CASSIRGVNTEAFF.

This clone turned up a few times. Other DNA sequences of this sample code for an identical CDR3. The chain uses TRBV6-1 and TRBJ2-7, with TRBD1 matching 7 bases. This CDR3 region has 14 residues. Germline V lookup: CDR1 MNHNS, CDR2 SASEGT. J lost 0 bases, V lost 5 bases, and 4 bases had no gene match. For the CDR3, the DNA is TGTGCCAGCAGTCCCAGGGGGAGCTCCTACGAGCAGTACTTC. Protein product: CASSPRGSSYEQYF.